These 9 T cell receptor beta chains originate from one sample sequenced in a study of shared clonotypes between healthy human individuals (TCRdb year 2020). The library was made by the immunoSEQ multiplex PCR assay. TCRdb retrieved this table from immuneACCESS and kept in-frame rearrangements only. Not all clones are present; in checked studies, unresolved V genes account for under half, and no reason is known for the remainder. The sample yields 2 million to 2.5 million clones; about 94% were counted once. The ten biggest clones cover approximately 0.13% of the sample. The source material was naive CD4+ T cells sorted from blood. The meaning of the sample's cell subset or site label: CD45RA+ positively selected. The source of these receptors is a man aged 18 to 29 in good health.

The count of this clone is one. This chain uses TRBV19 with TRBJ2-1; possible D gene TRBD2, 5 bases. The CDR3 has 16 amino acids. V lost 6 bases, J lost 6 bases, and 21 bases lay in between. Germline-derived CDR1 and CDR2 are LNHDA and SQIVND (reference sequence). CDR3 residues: CASRKTREQLINEQFF. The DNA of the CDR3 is TGTGCCAGTAGAAAAACCCGGGAACAGCTAATCAATGAGCAGTTCTTC.

DNA for the CDR3: TGTGCCATCAGTGAGTCGGGCAGTAATTACGAGCAGTACTTC. It specifies CAISESGSNYEQYF. V gene TRBV10-3 combines with J gene TRBJ2-7; D unresolved. From germline, CDR1 is ENHRY and CDR2 SYGVKD. Trimming left V 0 bases short and J 4 bases short, with 10 bases between. The CDR3 length is 14 residues.

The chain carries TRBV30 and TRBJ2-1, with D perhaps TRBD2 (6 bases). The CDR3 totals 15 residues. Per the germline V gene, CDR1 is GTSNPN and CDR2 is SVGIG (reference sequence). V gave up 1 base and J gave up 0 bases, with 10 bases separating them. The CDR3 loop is CAWSGDSGSYNEQFF. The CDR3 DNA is TGTGCCTGGAGTGGGGATAGCGGCTCCTACAATGAGCAGTTCTTC.

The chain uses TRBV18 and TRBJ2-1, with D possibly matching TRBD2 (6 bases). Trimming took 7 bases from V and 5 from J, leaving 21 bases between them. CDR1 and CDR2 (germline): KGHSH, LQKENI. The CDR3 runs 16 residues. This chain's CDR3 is CASYRAAGTPHNEQFF. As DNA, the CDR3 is TGTGCCAGCTACCGGGCGGCGGGGACCCCCCACAATGAGCAGTTCTTC.

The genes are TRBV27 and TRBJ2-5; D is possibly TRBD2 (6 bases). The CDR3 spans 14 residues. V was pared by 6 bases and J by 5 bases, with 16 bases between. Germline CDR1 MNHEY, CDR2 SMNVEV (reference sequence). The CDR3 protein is CASSMWRGGETQYF. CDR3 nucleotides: TGTGCCAGCAGCATGTGGCGGGGCGGGGAGACCCAGTACTTC.

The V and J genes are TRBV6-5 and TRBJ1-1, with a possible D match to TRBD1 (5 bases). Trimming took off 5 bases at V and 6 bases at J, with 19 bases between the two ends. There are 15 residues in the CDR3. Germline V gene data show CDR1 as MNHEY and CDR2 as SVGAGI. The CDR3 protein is CASSGSDGALSEAFF. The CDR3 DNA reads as TGTGCCAGCAGTGGGTCGGATGGGGCTTTATCTGAAGCTTTCTTT.

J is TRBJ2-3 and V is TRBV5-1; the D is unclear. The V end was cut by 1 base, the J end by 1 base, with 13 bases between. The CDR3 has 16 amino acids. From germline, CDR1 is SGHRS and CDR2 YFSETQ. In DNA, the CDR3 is TGCGCCAGCAGCTTGAACCCCGGCCGGGGCACAGATACGCAGTATTTT. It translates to CASSLNPGRGTDTQYF. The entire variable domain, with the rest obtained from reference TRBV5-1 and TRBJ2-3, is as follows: KAGVTQTPRYLIKTRGQQVTLSCSPISGHRSVSWYQQTPGQGLQFLFEYFSETQRNKGNFPGRFSGRQFSNSRSEMNVSTLELGDSALYLCASSLNPGRGTDTQYFGPGTRLTVL.

CDR3 DNA: TGCAGCGTGACCCCGACTAGCGGGAGTACGGAGACCCAGTACTTC. This gives the protein CSVTPTSGSTETQYF. The genes are TRBV29-1 and TRBJ2-5; TRBD2 agrees at 12 bases. The V and J ends lost 6 bases and 5 bases, in that order; junction bases with no gene match: 10. The length of the CDR3 is 15 residues. Germline-derived CDR1 and CDR2 are SQVTM and ANQGSEA.

The CDR3 protein is CSVGWANSNQPQHF. The CDR3 DNA follows: TGCAGCGTTGGCTGGGCGAATAGCAATCAGCCCCAGCATTTT. The chain carries TRBV29-1 and TRBJ1-5, with no clear D. CDR3 size: 14 residues. Germline assignment: CDR1 SQVTM and CDR2 ANQGSEA. Trimming removed 4 bases at V and 0 bases at J, with 10 bases between.